Below, 20 T cell receptor beta chains from the same sample are listed, as sequenced in a study of early T cells in non-severe SARS-CoV-2 infection. TCRdb used MiXCR to reprocess the 5' RACE reads, holding one entry per CDR3 protein. The sample holds 50,000 to 70,000 distinct CDR3 sequences; about 15% are singletons and the top ten take 10%. Source: whole blood, taken at baseline. These TCRs come from an adult who was a healthcare worker with PCR-confirmed SARS-CoV-2 infection or an uninfected control (not recorded which).

This clonotype was seen ten or more times. The CDR3 DNA reads as TGTGCCAGCAGCTCGACAGGGTATGAAGCTTTCTTT. The encoded protein is CASSSTGYEAFF. The chain combines TRBV12-3 or TRBV12-4 with TRBJ1-1; 7 nucleotides line up with TRBD1. Unmatched junction bases numbered 5, after V lost 6 bases and J lost 7 bases. The CDR3 consists of 12 residues.

CDR3 sequence reads: CASWAPRVNEQYF. The CDR3 bases are TGTGCCAGCTGGGCGCCCCGGGTGAACGAGCAGTACTTC. The chain is built from TRBV6-1 and TRBJ2-7, with D hard to call. CDR1 is MNHNS and CDR2 is SASEGT in the germline V gene. The germline V and J ends were trimmed by 8 bases and 5 bases, with 16 bases remaining between them. CDR3 length: 13 residues.

The sample holds many counts of this clonotype. The CDR3 reads CASSGTGGLGTEAFF. The CDR3 nucleotides are TGTGCCAGCAGCGGCACAGGGGGCTTGGGGACTGAAGCTTTCTTT. The chain employs TRBV9 and TRBJ1-1; 9 positions match TRBD1. The CDR3 is 15 amino acids. V shed 3 bases and J 5 bases; nucleotides not matched to a gene: 8. CDR1 is SGDLS, CDR2 YYNGEE, per germline.

This clonotype turned up a few times. The chain recombines TRBV5-6 with TRBJ2-5, with D tentatively TRBD1 (6 bases). From germline, CDR1 is SGHDT and CDR2 YYEEEE. This CDR3 spans 14 amino acids. The ends were cut back, 4 bases at V and 1 base at J, with 11 bases in the middle. CDR3 protein: CASSPGTLQETQYF. As DNA, the CDR3 is TGTGCCAGCAGCCCCGGGACACTCCAAGAGACCCAGTACTTC.

This clonotype came up a few times. The J gene is TRBJ1-1, the V gene TRBV6-6; D may be TRBD1 (5 bases). Germline V gene lookup returns CDR1 MNHNY and CDR2 SVGAGI (reference sequence). V dropped 7 bases and J dropped 1 base, with 13 bases sitting between them. This CDR3 is 14 amino acids long. CDR3 residues: CASMPGTSNTEAFF. The CDR3 DNA sequence: TGTGCCAGCATGCCCGGGACGTCGAACACTGAAGCTTTCTTT.

The chain couples TRBV4-1 to TRBJ2-1, with 9 bases identical to TRBD2. Germline V gene sequence: CDR1 MGHRA, CDR2 YSYEKL. V gave up 0 bases and J gave up 12 bases; unmatched junction bases: 15. The CDR3 sequence is 17 residues long. The CDR3 nucleotides read TGCGCCAGCAGCCAAGATAGCCGGCAGGACGTAGCGGGAGCGCAGTTCTTC. Protein product: CASSQDSRQDVAGAQFF.

The V call is TRBV7-6, the J call TRBJ2-7; TRBD2 matches 7 bases. Losses at the gene ends were 6 bases for V and 2 bases for J; bases not matched to a gene: 4. The CDR3 contains 13 residues. Germline CDR1 and CDR2: SGHVS and FNYEAQ. The CDR3 spells CASSPGRPYEQYF. CDR3 bases: TGTGCCAGCAGTCCCGGGAGGCCCTACGAGCAGTACTTC.

The chain links TRBV6-1 to TRBJ2-1; TRBD2 is a possible D gene (5 bases). This CDR3 has 13 residues. From germline, CDR1 is MNHNS and CDR2 SASEGT. V lost 4 bases and J lost 5, with 9 bases in between. The DNA for the CDR3 is TGTGCCAGCAGTGCCCAGAGGGACAATGAGCAGTTCTTC. The encoded protein is CASSAQRDNEQFF.

For the CDR3, the DNA is TGTGCCAGCTCACCACCGTCGGGGCTCCAAGAGACCCAGTACTTC. Translation gives CASSPPSGLQETQYF. The chain joins TRBV18 to TRBJ2-5; tentatively, D is TRBD1 or TRBD2 (5 bases each). The V gene's germline CDR1 is KGHSH and CDR2 LQKENI. The ends were cut back, 0 bases at V and 1 base at J, with 9 bases in the middle. CDR3 length equals 15 residues.

The table lists this clonotype with many counts. The chain is built from TRBV5-1 and TRBJ1-2, with 7 positions matching TRBD1. V shed 3 bases, J shed 3 bases, and the junction held 5 bases outside the gene matches. The CDR3 is 14 amino acids. CDR1 is SGHRS, CDR2 YFSETQ, per germline. CDR3 coding DNA: TGCGCCAGCAGCTCTCGGACAGGCGACTATGGCTACACCTTC. Encoded protein: CASSSRTGDYGYTF.

This clonotype was found a few times. At one end the junction does not follow the germline gene, possibly because of a read error. The chain employs TRBV14 and TRBJ1-6, with 9 bases aligning to TRBD1. CDR1 and CDR2 (germline): SGHDN, FVKESK. CDR3 length: 12 residues. The CDR3 DNA follows: TGTGCCAGCAGCCGCCCGGGACAGGGCGTTTCGTTT. Translation: CASSRPGQGVSF. The full variable domain, completed using reference TRBV14 and TRBJ1-6, is EAGVTQFPSHSVIEKGQTVTLRCDPISGHDNLYWYRRVMGKEIKFLLHFVKESKQDESGMPNNRFLAERTGGTYSTLKVQPAELEDSGVYFCASSRPGQGVSFGNGTRLTVT.

This clonotype has a handful of counts. The CDR3 is CASSQEGAGNQPQHF. The CDR3, as DNA: TGTGCCAGCAGCCAAGAGGGGGCAGGGAATCAGCCCCAGCATTTT. The genes are TRBV4-2 and TRBJ1-5, with a weak D call TRBD1 (6 bases). Trimming left V 0 bases short and J 4 bases short, with 10 bases between. The length of the CDR3 is 15 residues. Germline V CDR1 and CDR2: LGHNA, YNFKEQ.

The chain is built from TRBV12-3 or TRBV12-4 and TRBJ1-1; no firm D call. This CDR3 has 14 amino acids. V lost 3 bases and J 6 bases, leaving 14 bases between the germline ends. CDR3 sequence: CASSFERLTPEAFF. The DNA for the CDR3 is TGTGCCAGCAGTTTTGAGAGATTAACACCTGAAGCTTTCTTT.

This clonotype was seen a handful of times. The genes are TRBV5-5 and TRBJ1-2; 7 nucleotides align to TRBD1. V dropped 6 bases and J dropped 2; count of bases not matched to a gene: 10. This CDR3 region has 15 residues. Germline V lookup: CDR1 SGHKS, CDR2 YYEKEE (reference sequence). CDR3 DNA: TGTGCCAGCACACGACAGGGATCCTTAAACTATGGCTACACCTTC. As protein: CASTRQGSLNYGYTF.

This clonotype was picked up a small number of times. The chain couples TRBV20-1 to TRBJ2-2, with no clear D. Germline CDR1 reads DFQATT; CDR2 reads SNEGSKA (reference sequence). Trimming removed 5 bases at V and 6 bases at J, with 10 bases between. The CDR3 length is 12 residues. The CDR3 DNA reads TGCAGTGCTCGTATCGTTTCCGGGGAGCTGTTTTTT. Its protein product is CSARIVSGELFF.

In this sample, this clonotype turned up a few times. The gene calls are TRBV25-1 and TRBJ2-7; D not resolved. The CDR3 has 13 amino acids. CDR1 and CDR2 (germline): MGHDK, SYGVNS. V was cut by 0 bases and J by 0 bases, with 3 bases left in between. The CDR3 bases are TGTGCCAGCAGTGAATACGGCTCCTACGAGCAGTACTTC. Translation gives CASSEYGSYEQYF.

The chain uses TRBV6-1 and TRBJ1-5, with D possibly matching TRBD1 (5 bases). This CDR3 is 16 amino acids long. Germline loops: CDR1 MNHNS, CDR2 SASEGT. Trimming pared 6 bases from V and 1 base from J, leaving 16 bases between. The CDR3 protein is CASSLRDGSSNQPQHF. The CDR3 DNA reads as TGTGCCAGCAGCCTCAGGGACGGGTCGAGCAATCAGCCCCAGCATTTT.

This clonotype was detected many times. V gene TRBV20-1 combines with J gene TRBJ2-7; unclear D gene. The germline gives CDR1 DFQATT, CDR2 SNEGSKA (reference sequence). Trimming took off 2 bases at V and 3 bases at J, with 11 bases between the two ends. The CDR3 runs 13 residues. The CDR3 region has the DNA TGCAGTGCTAGATCTGGGCCCAACTACGAGCAGTACTTC. This codes for CSARSGPNYEQYF.

The gene calls are TRBV28 and TRBJ2-7; possible D gene TRBD1, 6 bases. The germline V gene has CDR1 MDHEN and CDR2 SYDVKM. V gave up 5 bases and J gave up 0 bases, with 11 bases separating them. CDR3 length equals 14 residues. The chain's CDR3 is CASSTGQSSYEQYF. The CDR3 coding sequence is TGTGCCAGCAGTACAGGACAGAGCTCCTACGAGCAGTACTTC.

This clonotype has only a few counts. The rearrangement links TRBV28 to TRBJ2-1, with D hard to call. Germline loops: CDR1 MDHEN, CDR2 SYDVKM. V lost 4 bases and J lost 7, with 20 bases in between. CDR3 length: 16 residues. The CDR3 sequence: CASSSKVGSAENEQFF. As DNA, the CDR3 is TGTGCCAGCAGTTCTAAGGTGGGCTCGGCCGAGAATGAGCAGTTCTTC.